This is a list of T cell receptor beta chains from one sample in a study of blood T cell repertoires in COVID-19. Sequencing used immunoSEQ multiplex PCR; TCRdb keeps in-frame clones, though not all of them. Of 85,000 to 100,000 clones in the sample, around 82% were seen once. Source material: peripheral blood. These receptors all come from a middle-aged man who had recovered from COVID-19. Both conserved end residues are part of each CDR3. D genes are given only for firm matches. Clone size appears in some rows only: once, few, many, or a class for an expanded clone.

clone_size j_call v_call d_call cdr3_nt cdr3_aa
NA TRBJ1-4 TRBV30 NA TGTGCCTGGAGCGTAGCCGGACTTACAACTAATGAAAAACTGTTTTTT CAWSVAGLTTNEKLFF
once TRBJ2-3 TRBV3-1/TRBV3-2 NA TGTGCCAGCAGCCAATCCGGACAGATCACAGATACGCAGTATTTT CASSQSGQITDTQYF
NA TRBJ2-5 TRBV2 TRBD1 TGTGCCAGCAGGAGGACAGGGGCGAGGGAGACCCAGTACTTC CASRRTGARETQYF
NA TRBJ2-7 TRBV7-2 TRBD2 TGTGCCAGCAGCTTCCGCGGGAGGGTTGACGAGCAGTACTTC CASSFRGRVDEQYF
NA TRBJ2-1 TRBV27 TRBD1 TGTGCCAGCAGTTTAAAGGGACAGCGCGTTGCTCCCAATGAGCAGTTCTTC CASSLKGQRVAPNEQFF
NA TRBJ2-7 TRBV5-1 NA TGCGCCAGCAGCTTGGCAGCGCCCTACGAGCAGTACTTC CASSLAAPYEQYF
NA TRBJ2-7 TRBV5-1 TRBD1 TGCGCCAGCAGCTTGGATGGACAGGGACCTGAGCAGTACTTC CASSLDGQGPEQYF
NA TRBJ2-5 TRBV6-1 NA TGTGCCAGCAGTGAACAGCGTGAGGAGACCCAGTACTTC CASSEQREETQYF
NA TRBJ2-5 TRBV7-9 TRBD1 TGTGCCAGCAGCTTATCGTCACCCGGGACAGGGAGTGTGCGGTCCCAGTACTTC CASSLSSPGTGSVRSQYF
NA TRBJ2-3 TRBV7-2 NA TGTGCCAGCAGCTTACTCTCAGGCCAAGATACGCAGTATTTT CASSLLSGQDTQYF
NA TRBJ1-5 TRBV4-2 NA TGTGCCAGGGGGAACAGGGAGGGTCAGCCCCAGCATTTT CARGNREGQPQHF
once TRBJ2-5 TRBV7-2 TRBD2 TGTGCCAGCAGCCCACGCGGGGGGACCGAGACCCAGTACTTC CASSPRGGTETQYF
NA TRBJ2-7 TRBV7-6 TRBD1 TGTGCCAGCAGCTTTGCCCCAGGACAGGATTTCCCCTACGAGCAGTACTTC CASSFAPGQDFPYEQYF
NA TRBJ2-3 TRBV28 NA TGTGCCAGCAGTTTGGGCGGGAAGGGAGATACGCAGTATTTT CASSLGGKGDTQYF
NA TRBJ2-1 TRBV2 NA TGTGCCAGCAGTGATGAGGCAACACGCACCTACAATGAGCAGTTCTTC CASSDEATRTYNEQFF
NA TRBJ1-5 TRBV7-2 TRBD1 TGTGCCAGCAGCGGGACAGGGTATAATCAGCCCCAGCATTTT CASSGTGYNQPQHF
once TRBJ2-2 TRBV5-4 TRBD2 TGTGCCAGCAGCAAGGGACTAGCGGGTGACACCGGGGAGCTGTTTTTT CASSKGLAGDTGELFF
NA TRBJ2-5 TRBV2 NA TGTGCCAGCAGCCGGCAAGAGACCCAGTACTTC CASSRQETQYF
NA TRBJ1-5 TRBV7-6 TRBD1 TGTGCCAGCAGCTTGGGACAGGGTGCGATAAGCAATCAGCCCCAGCATTTT CASSLGQGAISNQPQHF
NA TRBJ1-1 TRBV29-1 NA TGCAGCGTCCACAGGGTCGAGAACACTGAAGCTTTCTTT CSVHRVENTEAFF
NA TRBJ1-2 TRBV7-3 NA TGTGCCAGCAGCTTAGGAGCCAGTGGTAATGGCTACACCTTC CASSLGASGNGYTF
NA TRBJ1-2 TRBV2 NA TGTGCCAGCTGCATTTCCGGGGACTATGGCTACACCTTC CASCISGDYGYTF
NA TRBJ2-7 TRBV5-8 NA TGTGCCAGCAGCTTGCGACTAGACGGCGAGCAGTACTTC CASSLRLDGEQYF
NA TRBJ2-7 TRBV11-3 NA TGTGCCAGCAGCGCAGGTGGGGCTAACTACGAGCAGTACTTC CASSAGGANYEQYF
NA TRBJ1-2 TRBV28 TRBD1 TGTGCCAGCAGTTTATATCCTCGGGACAGCCTTCACTATGGCTACACCTTC CASSLYPRDSLHYGYTF
NA TRBJ1-1 TRBV5-1 NA TGCGCCAGCCGGACACTTCCTGATAGGAACACTGAAGCTTTCTTT CASRTLPDRNTEAFF
NA TRBJ1-5 TRBV6-5 TRBD1 TGTGCCAGCAGTTATCCGGGACAGGGTGTCAATCAGCCCCAGCATTTT CASSYPGQGVNQPQHF
NA TRBJ2-4 TRBV27 TRBD1 TGTGCCAGCAGACGAACGCCACCGTTGACAGGGGCCGAGGACATTCAGTACTTC CASRRTPPLTGAEDIQYF
NA TRBJ1-2 TRBV7-3 TRBD1 TGTGCCAGCAGCCCCACGGGACAGGGGGTCTATGGCTACACCTTC CASSPTGQGVYGYTF
NA TRBJ1-1 TRBV21-1 NA TGTGCCAGCAGGGGTCCAGGGACTGAAGCTTTCTTT CASRGPGTEAFF
NA TRBJ1-3 TRBV10-3 NA TGTGCCATCAGCCCGGGGAGCACCATATATTTT CAISPGSTIYF
NA TRBJ2-2 TRBV24-1 NA TGTGCCACCAGTGATTGGACTGGGACCGGGGAGCTGTTTTTT CATSDWTGTGELFF
once TRBJ1-1 TRBV28 NA TGTGCCAGCAGTTTCAGTAACACTGAAGCTTTCTTT CASSFSNTEAFF
NA TRBJ1-1 TRBV13 NA TGTGCCAGCAGCTTTGGGGGGACTGAAGCTTTCTTT CASSFGGTEAFF
NA TRBJ2-7 TRBV15 NA TGTGCCACCAGCAGAGGAGGGACAAGGAGCTCCTACGAGCAGTACTTC CATSRGGTRSSYEQYF
NA TRBJ2-3 TRBV10-1 TRBD1 TGCGCCAGCAGTCCCTCTCCGGGACAGGGGGATGCAGATACGCAGTATTTT CASSPSPGQGDADTQYF
NA TRBJ2-1 TRBV5-1 NA TGCGCCAGCAGCTTGGCCCCGGGAAGCTCCTACAATGAGCAGTTCTTC CASSLAPGSSYNEQFF
NA TRBJ1-2 TRBV5-1 TRBD1 TGCGCCAGCAGACCACCGGGACAGGGGGTCGGGGGCTACACCTTC CASRPPGQGVGGYTF
NA TRBJ2-7 TRBV7-3 TRBD1 TGTGCCAGCAGCCCGGACAGGGGGCAATACGAGCAGTACTTC CASSPDRGQYEQYF
few TRBJ1-5 TRBV6-2/TRBV6-3 NA TGTGCCAGCAGTTTTCGCGGGGATGGGGATCAGCCCCAGCATTTT CASSFRGDGDQPQHF
NA TRBJ1-2 TRBV30 NA TGTGCCTGGGACAGGCGCTATGGCTACACCTTC CAWDRRYGYTF
NA TRBJ1-1 TRBV29-1 NA TGCAGCGTCAAAAGGACAATGGATGGCACTGAAGCTTTCTTT CSVKRTMDGTEAFF
NA TRBJ1-5 TRBV6-5 NA TGTGCCAGCACCCCGGTGCTGCGGGGTCTGCCCCAGCATTTT CASTPVLRGLPQHF
few TRBJ1-3 TRBV5-1 TRBD1 TGCGCCAGCAGCCCGGAGGGGGCCTCTGGAAACACCATATATTTT CASSPEGASGNTIYF
NA TRBJ1-4 TRBV18 NA TGTGCCAGCTCCGTCTATGATCGGGGGCTGTTTTTT CASSVYDRGLFF
NA TRBJ1-3 TRBV19 NA TGTGCCAGTAGTATAGGAACGAAGCGGGACGACACCATATATTTT CASSIGTKRDDTIYF
few TRBJ1-2 TRBV19 NA TGTGCCAGTAGTATCGGAGGTGGAGGTGGCTACACCTTC CASSIGGGGGYTF
NA TRBJ2-1 TRBV25-1 TRBD1 TGTGCCAGCAGAGAGGACAGGGGTTACAATGAGCAGTTCTTC CASREDRGYNEQFF
many TRBJ1-1 TRBV12-3/TRBV12-4 NA TGTGCCAGCAGGCCTCGGACTGATCTGACTTTCTTT CASRPRTDLTFF
NA TRBJ2-7 TRBV4-3 TRBD1 TGCGCCAGCAGCCAAGGGGACAGGACGATATTCCCCTACGAGCAGTACTTC CASSQGDRTIFPYEQYF
medium-sized TRBJ2-7 TRBV7-3 NA TGTGCCAGCAGCTTAACGGGGGGACACGAGCAGTACTTC CASSLTGGHEQYF
NA TRBJ2-2 TRBV6-6 TRBD1 TGTGCCAGCAGTTTGAGGACAGGGGGCACCGGGGAGCTGTTTTTT CASSLRTGGTGELFF
few TRBJ1-6 TRBV2 TRBD1 TGTGCCAGCAGTGACCGGACAGGGTACTCACCCCTCCACTTT CASSDRTGYSPLHF
NA TRBJ1-1 TRBV5-1 NA TGCGCCAGCAGTAATAGACAGACGAACACTGAAGCTTTCTTT CASSNRQTNTEAFF
NA TRBJ1-2 TRBV5-4 TRBD1 TGTGCCAGCAGCCCTGGACAGGGTATATCCTATGGCTACACCTTC CASSPGQGISYGYTF
NA TRBJ1-5 TRBV30 NA TGTGCCTGGAGTCGGCAGGGCAATCAGCCCCAGCATTTT CAWSRQGNQPQHF
once TRBJ2-1 TRBV29-1 TRBD2 TGCAGCGTTGCTGAACGGGGGGACAATGAGCAGTTCTTC CSVAERGDNEQFF